These 21 T cell receptor beta chains came from one sample sequenced in a study of a mutant IDH1 vaccine in newly diagnosed glioma. The repertoire was sequenced with immunoSEQ multiplex PCR; TCRdb's copy has only in-frame clones and lacks some. Of 39,000 or so clones listed, about four fifths were seen once; the top ten hold roughly 5%. Time point denoted: week 5, during vaccination. A 20-mer mutant IDH1 peptide at 300 ug was injected subcutaneously with topical imiquimod. These receptors' targets are unknown. The sequences come from PBMCs, collected from a glioma patient whose treatment included an IDH1 peptide vaccine. These receptors were taken from a man aged 40-49 years with glioma.

The V gene is TRBV5-5, the J gene TRBJ1-5, with unresolved D. The CDR3 is 15 residues long. Deletions cut 0 bases from V and 0 bases from J, with 7 bases between. Germline lookup yields CDR1 SGHKS and CDR2 YYEKEE (reference sequence). The CDR3 sequence: CASSLVDYSNQPQHF. CDR3 nucleotide sequence: TGTGCCAGCAGCTTGGTGGACTATAGCAATCAGCCCCAGCATTTT.

The genes are TRBV4-1 and TRBJ2-7, with 9 positions matching TRBD1. This CDR3 contains 16 residues. The germline V gene has CDR1 MGHRA and CDR2 YSYEKL. With V trimmed by 3 bases and J by 2 bases, 8 bases remained unmatched. CDR3 sequence reads: CASSQGGQGMAYEQYF. CDR3 bases: TGCGCCAGCAGCCAGGGAGGACAGGGGATGGCCTACGAGCAGTACTTC.

This clone has only a few counts. The genes are TRBV7-2 and TRBJ1-5; 11 positions match TRBD1. This CDR3 is 14 amino acids long. J gave up 6 bases and V 4 bases, and 2 bases lay outside the gene matches. The germline V gene encodes CDR1 SGHTA and CDR2 FQGNSA. The CDR3 coding sequence is TGTGCCAGCAGCTCGGACAGGGGGCCTCAGCCCCAGCATTTT. Residues: CASSSDRGPQPQHF.

This chain joins TRBV5-1 and TRBJ2-7, with TRBD1 matching over 8 bases. V was pared by 4 bases and J by 0 bases, with 9 bases of the junction left unmatched. CDR3 length: 16 residues. From germline, CDR1 is SGHRS and CDR2 YFSETQ. CDR3: CASSIGQGPLSYEQYF. CDR3 coding DNA: TGCGCCAGCAGCATAGGACAGGGCCCACTCTCCTACGAGCAGTACTTC.

The chain employs TRBV11-2 and TRBJ1-5; D gene ambiguous. Germline CDR1 SGHAT, CDR2 FQNNGV. The CDR3 extends over 13 amino acids. Between the trimmed V and J ends, which lost 4 bases and 8 bases, there was a span of 12 bases. CDR3 DNA: TGTGCCAGCAGCTCTAAGGGTGAGGAGCCCCAGCATTTT. Residues: CASSSKGEEPQHF.

The sample holds one count of this clone. The chain employs TRBV7-2 and TRBJ1-2; D is uncertain. Germline V gives CDR1 SGHTA, CDR2 FQGNSA. Trimming cost V 10 bases and J 2 bases, with 8 bases left between them. This CDR3 region has 11 residues. CDR3 in amino acids: CATNNNYGYTF. In DNA form, the CDR3 reads TGTGCCACCAACAACAACTATGGCTACACCTTC.

This chain uses TRBV5-1 with TRBJ1-4; D is possibly TRBD1 (6 bases). Per the germline V gene, CDR1 is SGHRS and CDR2 is YFSETQ. The CDR3 sequence is 14 residues long. Trimming took 3 bases from V and 7 from J, leaving 13 bases between them. DNA of the CDR3: TGCGCCAGCAGCTCACAGGGACCCTCTGAAAAACTGTTTTTT. Protein product: CASSSQGPSEKLFF.

V usage is TRBV2 and J usage is TRBJ2-2; 9 positions agree with TRBD1. With V trimmed by 6 bases and J by 1 base, 6 bases remained unmatched. Germline V gives CDR1 SNHLY, CDR2 FYNNEI. The CDR3 has 16 residues. CDR3 sequence reads: CASSELTGGNTGELFF. CDR3 sequence (DNA): TGTGCCAGCAGCGAACTGACAGGGGGGAACACCGGGGAGCTGTTTTTT.

The chain carries TRBV6-1 and TRBJ2-2; D unresolved. Trimming stripped 5 bases from V and 0 bases from J, with 10 bases between. The CDR3 covers 15 residues. In germline, CDR1 is MNHNS, CDR2 SASEGT. Written as DNA, the CDR3 is TGTGCCAGCAGTCCCAGTAACCCGAACACCGGGGAGCTGTTTTTT. It translates to CASSPSNPNTGELFF.

The gene calls are TRBV18 and TRBJ1-2, with D unclear. Germline CDR1 KGHSH, CDR2 LQKENI. There are 11 residues in the CDR3. V lost 7 bases and J 4 bases, leaving 7 bases between the germline ends. CDR3 sequence (DNA): TGTGCCAGCTTCGGAACCTATGGCTACACCTTC. Its protein is CASFGTYGYTF.

The V gene is TRBV18, the J gene TRBJ2-3; tentative D call: TRBD1 (6 bases). The V end lost 5 bases, the J end lost 3 bases, and 15 bases lay between the germline ends. Germline CDR1 KGHSH, CDR2 LQKENI. The CDR3 consists of 15 residues. CDR3 sequence reads: CASSSLAGDTDTQYF. The CDR3 DNA reads as TGTGCCAGCTCATCCTTGGCAGGGGATACAGATACGCAGTATTTT.

The rearrangement uses TRBV5-8 and TRBJ1-2; D not resolved. Germline CDR1 reads SGHTS; CDR2 reads YDEGEE. This CDR3 spans 12 amino acids. Between the trimmed V and J ends, which lost 3 bases and 8 bases, there was a span of 11 bases. CDR3: CASSSWTPGYTF. In nucleotides, the CDR3 is TGTGCCAGCAGCTCATGGACCCCGGGCTACACCTTC. Full variable domain (outside the CDR3, taken from reference TRBV5-8 and TRBJ1-2): EAGVTQSPTHLIKTRGQQATLRCSPISGHTSVYWYQQALGLGLQFLLWYDEGEERNRGNFPPRFSGRQFPNYSSELNVNALELEDSALYLCASSSWTPGYTFGSGTRLTVV.

The chain joins TRBV6-5 to TRBJ1-2, with D perhaps TRBD1 (6 bases). Germline V CDR1 and CDR2: MNHEY, SVGAGI. Trimming cost V 5 bases and J 7 bases, with 20 bases left between them. The CDR3 sequence is 15 residues long. The CDR3 DNA reads as TGTGCCAGCAGTCTAACTGGGGGGGCAATTCTTGGCTACACCTTC. Protein sequence: CASSLTGGAILGYTF.

This clone was counted once. The chain joins TRBV9 to TRBJ2-3; TRBD2 aligns across 9 bases. V lost 4 bases to trimming and J lost 4 bases; unmatched junction nucleotides: 7. The CDR3 sequence is 15 residues long. Germline values: CDR1 SGDLS, CDR2 YYNGEE. CDR3 sequence (DNA): TGTGCCAGCAGCTTCGCGGCGGGGGGGGCAGATACGCAGTATTTT. Protein sequence: CASSFAAGGADTQYF. Variable domain in full (rest from reference TRBV9 and TRBJ2-3): DSGVTQTPKHLITATGQRVTLRCSPRSGDLSVYWYQQSLDQGLQFLIQYYNGEERAKGNILERFSAQQFPDLHSELNLSSLELGDSALYFCASSFAAGGADTQYFGPGTRLTVL.

This chain links TRBV2 with TRBJ1-5, with 8 bases fitting TRBD1. Germline V CDR1 and CDR2: SNHLY, FYNNEI. The trim removed 8 bases at V and 4 bases at J, leaving 4 bases unmatched. This CDR3 has 13 residues. The CDR3 loop reads CASRTGRNQPQHF. CDR3 nucleotides: TGTGCCAGCCGGACAGGGAGAAATCAGCCCCAGCATTTT.

The genes are TRBV29-1 and TRBJ1-2, with 7 bases fitting TRBD1. The junction had 2 bases not matched to a gene; V was cut back by 4 bases and J by 6 bases. Germline V CDR1 and CDR2: SQVTM, ANQGSEA. The CDR3 is made up of 11 amino acids. The DNA for the CDR3 is TGCAGCGTTGTAGGGGGCGATGGCTACACCTTC. Translating it yields CSVVGGDGYTF.

V is TRBV27 and J is TRBJ2-3, with D unclear. Germline assignment: CDR1 MNHEY and CDR2 SMNVEV (reference sequence). The CDR3 contains 13 residues. V was shortened by 3 bases and J by 1 base, with 5 bases between the two germline ends. CDR3 DNA: TGTGCCAGCAGTTTCACCGGCACAGATACGCAGTATTTT. Translating it yields CASSFTGTDTQYF.

This clone was counted a few times. This chain uses TRBV10-1 with TRBJ1-5, with 8 bases aligning to TRBD1. This CDR3 has 15 residues. Per the germline V gene, CDR1 is WNHNN and CDR2 is SYGVQD (reference sequence). With V trimmed by 2 bases and J by 4 bases, 4 bases remained unmatched. The CDR3 coding sequence is TGCGCCAGCAGTGAGCCCACAGGGGGGAATCAGCCCCAGCATTTT. Translated, it gives CASSEPTGGNQPQHF.

The chain employs TRBV5-6 and TRBJ1-2, with 12 positions matching TRBD1. The CDR3 has 16 residues. In germline, CDR1 is SGHDT, CDR2 YYEEEE. V shed 1 base, J shed 7 bases, and the junction held 8 bases outside the gene matches. In nucleotides, the CDR3 is TGTGCCAGCAGCTTGAAGGGACAGGGGGCGTTGGGTGGCTACACCTTC. It encodes CASSLKGQGALGGYTF.

The chain employs TRBV6-6 and TRBJ2-3; weak D call: TRBD1 (5 bases). The germline gives CDR1 MNHNY, CDR2 SVGAGI (reference sequence). Between the trimmed V and J ends, which lost 5 bases and 2 bases, there was a span of 11 bases. The CDR3 spans 14 residues. CDR3 in amino acids: CASSDRKNTDTQYF. In DNA form, the CDR3 reads TGTGCCAGCAGTGACAGAAAGAACACAGATACGCAGTATTTT.

The chain employs TRBV5-1 and TRBJ2-5; D perhaps matches TRBD2 (7 bases). V was cut by 0 bases and J by 5 bases, with 14 bases left in between. CDR3 length: 15 amino acids. Germline loops: CDR1 SGHRS, CDR2 YFSETQ. The CDR3 protein is CASSLVRGLGETQYF. The CDR3 bases are TGCGCCAGCAGCTTGGTGCGGGGGCTGGGGGAGACCCAGTACTTC.